The 8 T cell receptor beta chains below all came from one sample that was sequenced in a study of cytomegalovirus exposure and HLA in healthy donors. The PCR ran on 60 Vbeta and 13 Jbeta primers. Produced via immunoSEQ multiplex PCR; TCRdb's table is partial and in-frame only. The sample comprises around 85,000 clones, 80% of which are singletons, and 23% rests with the top ten. The sample was PBMCs. All receptors derive from a woman in her forties or fifties in good health and CMV-seropositive.

This chain joins TRBV7-3 and TRBJ2-7, with 13 positions matching TRBD2. The CDR3 has 15 residues. V was pared by 3 bases and J by 3 bases, with 2 bases of the junction left unmatched. The germline V gene encodes CDR1 SGHTA and CDR2 FQGTGA. The CDR3 coding sequence is TGTGCCAGCAGCTTGACTAGCGGGGGGCACTACGAGCAGTACTTC. It is translated as CASSLTSGGHYEQYF. The full variable domain, with the rest looked up from reference TRBV7-3 and TRBJ2-7, is GAGVSQTPSNKVTEKGKYVELRCDPISGHTALYWYRQSLGQGPEFLIYFQGTGAADDSGLPNDRFFAVRPEGSVSTLKIQRTERGDSAVYLCASSLTSGGHYEQYFGPGTRLTVT.

The chain joins TRBV27 to TRBJ1-2, with D perhaps TRBD1 (6 bases). In germline, CDR1 is MNHEY, CDR2 SMNVEV (reference sequence). The length of the CDR3 is 14 residues. V lost 2 bases and J 9 bases, leaving 16 bases between the germline ends. This CDR3 is CASSLGTTGGSYTF. As DNA, the CDR3 is TGTGCCAGCAGTTTAGGGACGACAGGTGGTAGCTACACCTTC.

This chain uses TRBV4-1 with TRBJ2-5, with a possible D match to TRBD1 (5 bases). CDR1 is MGHRA, CDR2 YSYEKL, per germline. The CDR3 loop spans 14 amino acids. Trimming shortened V by 2 bases and J by 2 bases, and 9 bases separated the two germline ends. In DNA form, the CDR3 reads TGCGCCAGCAGCCAAATCGCAGGGCAAGAGACCCAGTACTTC. It yields the protein CASSQIAGQETQYF.

The chain recombines TRBV14 with TRBJ2-5; D may be TRBD1 (6 bases). Deletions cut 2 bases from V and 5 bases from J, with 15 bases between. The length of the CDR3 is 15 residues. Germline V gives CDR1 SGHDN, CDR2 FVKESK. The CDR3, as DNA: TGTGCCAGCAGCCAACGGACAACTAGGGGGGAGACCCAGTACTTC. Its protein is CASSQRTTRGETQYF.

This clone was seen a few times. The chain joins TRBV2 to TRBJ2-5, with 15 bases that match TRBD2. The CDR3 is 16 residues long. CDR1 is SNHLY and CDR2 is FYNNEI in the germline V gene. The V and J ends lost 6 bases and 5 bases, in that order; junction bases with no gene match: 7. The CDR3 region has the DNA TGTGCCAGCAGCTTAGGACTAGCGGGGGGGTATGAGACCCAGTACTTC. Residues: CASSLGLAGGYETQYF.

The CDR3 sequence is CASSLRQNNEQFF. CDR3 nucleotides: TGCGCCAGCAGCTTGCGACAGAACAATGAGCAGTTCTTC. The gene calls are TRBV5-1 and TRBJ2-1; a weak D match, TRBD1 (5 bases). Per germline, CDR1 SGHRS and CDR2 YFSETQ. Trimming took off 1 base at V and 5 bases at J, with 7 bases between the two ends. The CDR3 is 13 amino acids.

The J gene is TRBJ1-3, the V gene TRBV7-6; TRBD1 aligns across 8 bases. The ends lost 5 bases at V and 4 bases at J; junction bases unmatched: 4. The CDR3 is 14 residues long. Germline V gene data show CDR1 as SGHVS and CDR2 as FNYEAQ. The CDR3 region has the DNA TGTGCCAGCAGCAGGACAGGGCCGGGAAACACCATATATTTT. Translation gives CASSRTGPGNTIYF. Looking up the rest from reference TRBV7-6 and TRBJ1-3 gives the full variable domain: GAGVSQSPRYKVTKRGQDVALRCDPISGHVSLYWYRQALGQGPEFLTYFNYEAQQDKSGLPNDRFSAERPEGSISTLTIQRTEQRDSAMYRCASSRTGPGNTIYFGEGSWLTVV.

This clone was recorded only once. The genes are TRBV18 and TRBJ1-4; 9 nucleotides line up with TRBD1. Germline lookup yields CDR1 KGHSH and CDR2 LQKENI. Unmatched junction bases numbered 8, after V lost 1 base and J lost 11 bases. This CDR3 has 15 residues. CDR3 in amino acids: CASSPRGQGFGKLFF. As DNA, the CDR3 is TGTGCCAGCTCACCACGGGGACAGGGTTTTGGGAAACTGTTTTTT.